These 5 T cell receptor beta chains were sequenced from one sample in a study of control samples from healthy donors and cancer patients. Sequencing was performed with immunoSEQ multiplex PCR; in TCRdb, only in-frame clones are kept and a portion is missing. The repertoire has approximately 170,000 clones, just under 95% of them found once; the top ten carry approximately 4%. Material: blood. These TCRs come from a woman aged 60-75 years in good health.

Here the CDR3 reads CASSLMATGGDTGELFF. The CDR3 bases are TGTGCCAGCAGCTTGATGGCGACAGGGGGGGATACCGGGGAGCTGTTTTTT. The chain combines TRBV7-3 with TRBJ2-2, with 9 bases fitting TRBD1. With 3 bases clipped from V and 5 bases from J, the junction kept 10 bases outside the gene matches. The CDR3 length is 17 residues. Germline V gives CDR1 SGHTA, CDR2 FQGTGA.

This chain uses TRBV5-5 with TRBJ1-2, with TRBD1 as a possible D gene (5 bases). The length of the CDR3 is 17 residues. CDR1 and CDR2 from the germline V gene are SGHKS and YYEKEE (reference sequence). Trimming pared 3 bases from V and 0 bases from J, leaving 18 bases between. This CDR3 is CASSSLGGGRANYGYTF. In nucleotides, the CDR3 is TGTGCCAGCAGCTCCCTCGGGGGGGGAAGAGCTAACTATGGCTACACCTTC.

CDR3 region: CASGTNSNQPQHF. CDR3 bases: TGTGCCAGCGGGACAAATAGCAATCAGCCCCAGCATTTT. This rearrangement joins TRBV2 to TRBJ1-5, with D perhaps TRBD1 (6 bases). Germline V gene data show CDR1 as SNHLY and CDR2 as FYNNEI. This CDR3 spans 13 amino acids. V lost 8 bases and J lost 0, with 8 bases in between.

The chain employs TRBV3-1 (or the pseudogene TRBV3-2) and TRBJ1-5; weak D call: TRBD1 (6 bases). The germline V and J ends were trimmed by 4 bases and 2 bases, with 9 bases remaining between them. CDR3 length equals 14 residues. The germline gives CDR1 LGHDT, CDR2 YNNKEL (reference sequence). The CDR3: CASSLRQGNQPQHF. The CDR3 DNA is TGTGCCAGCAGCCTCAGACAGGGCAATCAGCCCCAGCATTTT.

The J gene is TRBJ1-2, the V gene TRBV28; 9 bases map to TRBD1. The CDR3 sequence is 16 residues long. Germline-derived CDR1 and CDR2 are MDHEN and SYDVKM. The ends lost 2 bases at V and 4 bases at J; junction bases unmatched: 8. CDR3 DNA: TGTGCCAGCAGTTTAGGAACAGGGGGCGCAGGCTATGGCTACACCTTC. It codes for CASSLGTGGAGYGYTF.